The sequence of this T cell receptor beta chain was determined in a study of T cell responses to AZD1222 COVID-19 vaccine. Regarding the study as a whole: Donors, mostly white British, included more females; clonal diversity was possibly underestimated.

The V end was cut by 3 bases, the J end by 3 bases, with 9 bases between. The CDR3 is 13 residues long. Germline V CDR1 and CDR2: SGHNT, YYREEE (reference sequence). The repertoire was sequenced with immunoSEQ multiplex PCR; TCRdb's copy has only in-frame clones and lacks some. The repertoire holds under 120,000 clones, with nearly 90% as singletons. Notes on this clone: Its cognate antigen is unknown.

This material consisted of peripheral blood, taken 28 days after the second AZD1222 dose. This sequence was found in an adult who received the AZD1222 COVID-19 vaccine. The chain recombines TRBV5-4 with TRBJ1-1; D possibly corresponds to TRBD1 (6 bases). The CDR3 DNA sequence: TGTGCCAGCAGCTCGGACAGTTACACTGAAGCTTTCTTT. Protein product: CASSSDSYTEAFF.